Reported below is one T cell receptor (beta chain). The data originate from a study of CD8+CD57+ T cells in acquired aplastic anemia. CD8+CD57+ cell expansion, shown by flow cytometry, had occurred in the patients selected for sequencing. Genomic DNA templated the TCR beta VDJ and CDR3 profiling. MiXCR, applied by TCRdb to the reads, yields one record per CDR3 protein. The sample lists approximately 300,000 distinct CDR3 sequences; 45% to 65% were seen once. The CDR3 covers 17 residues. The germline V gene has CDR1 SNHLY and CDR2 FYNNEI. The ends were cut back, 6 bases at V and 0 bases at J, with 21 bases in the middle.

The chain links TRBV2 to TRBJ2-7; D tentatively fits TRBD1 or TRBD2 (6 bases each). Sequencing input: sorted CD4+, CD8+, or CD8+CD57+ T cells (not recorded which) from PBMCs. The source is a human donor with aplastic anemia. This CDR3 reads CASRGNRDTGSSYEQYF. The DNA for the CDR3 is TGTGCCAGCAGGGGGAACCGGGACACCGGGAGCTCCTACGAGCAGTACTTC.